This T cell receptor beta chain was identified during a study of blood T cell repertoires in COVID-19. Overall study context: COVID-19 samples, acute and convalescent, were from the United States, Italy and Spain. PBMCs, B-cell-depleted T cells, or T cells provided the cDNA or gDNA that made up the material.

Assay: immunoSEQ multiplex PCR; the TCRdb copy retains only in-frame clones and omits some. The table has a few hundred thousand clones, approximately 85% seen once. Germline CDR1 reads SGHAT; CDR2 reads FQNNGV. V was pared by 5 bases and J by 4 bases, with 8 bases of the junction left unmatched. The length of the CDR3 is 15 residues. Sequencing used peripheral blood. V usage is TRBV11-2 and J usage is TRBJ1-5, with TRBD1 matching over 7 bases. The clonotype comes from a man in his forties or fifties with active or convalescent COVID-19. The CDR3 sequence: CASSTGTEPNQPQHF. The DNA of the CDR3 is TGTGCCAGCAGCACCGGGACAGAACCTAATCAGCCCCAGCATTTT.